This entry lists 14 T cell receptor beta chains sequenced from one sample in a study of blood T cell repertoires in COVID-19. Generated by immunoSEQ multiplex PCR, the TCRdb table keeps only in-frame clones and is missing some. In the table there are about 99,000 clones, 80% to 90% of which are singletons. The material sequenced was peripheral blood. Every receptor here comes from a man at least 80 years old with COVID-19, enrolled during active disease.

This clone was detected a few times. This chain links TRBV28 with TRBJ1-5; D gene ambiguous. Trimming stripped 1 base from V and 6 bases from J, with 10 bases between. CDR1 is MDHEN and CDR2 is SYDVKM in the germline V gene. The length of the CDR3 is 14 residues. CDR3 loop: CASSLSQEGQPQHF. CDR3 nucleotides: TGTGCCAGCAGTTTATCCCAGGAAGGTCAGCCCCAGCATTTT. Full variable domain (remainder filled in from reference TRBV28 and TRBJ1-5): DVKVTQSSRYLVKRTGEKVFLECVQDMDHENMFWYRQDPGLGLRLIYFSYDVKMKEKGDIPEGYSVSREKKERFSLILESASTNQTSMYLCASSLSQEGQPQHFGDGTRLSIL.

The CDR3 is CASSERDRGNYGYTF. CDR3 in DNA: TGTGCCAGCAGCGAGAGGGACAGGGGTAACTATGGCTACACCTTC. This chain links TRBV9 with TRBJ1-2; TRBD1 matches 10 bases. V lost 3 bases and J lost 1; bases outside the gene matches: 3. The CDR3 extends over 15 amino acids. The V gene's germline CDR1 is SGDLS and CDR2 YYNGEE.

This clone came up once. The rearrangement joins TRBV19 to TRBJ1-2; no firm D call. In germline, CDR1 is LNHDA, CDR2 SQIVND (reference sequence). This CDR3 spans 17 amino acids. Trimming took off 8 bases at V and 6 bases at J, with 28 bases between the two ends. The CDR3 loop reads CASQRERTAVRRNGYTF. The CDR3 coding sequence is TGTGCCAGTCAACGTGAAAGGACGGCCGTACGGAGGAATGGCTACACCTTC. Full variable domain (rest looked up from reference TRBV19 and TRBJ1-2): DGGITQSPKYLFRKEGQNVTLSCEQNLNHDAMYWYRQDPGQGLRLIYYSQIVNDFQKGDIAEGYSVSREKKESFPLTVTSAQKNPTAFYLCASQRERTAVRRNGYTFGSGTRLTVV.

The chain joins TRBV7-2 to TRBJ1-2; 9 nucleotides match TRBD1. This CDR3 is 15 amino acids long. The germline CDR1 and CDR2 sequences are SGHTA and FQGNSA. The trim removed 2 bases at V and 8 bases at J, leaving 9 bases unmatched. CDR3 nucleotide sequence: TGTGCCAGCAGCTTACCCGGGACAGGGTCTGGCGGCTACACCTTC. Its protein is CASSLPGTGSGGYTF.

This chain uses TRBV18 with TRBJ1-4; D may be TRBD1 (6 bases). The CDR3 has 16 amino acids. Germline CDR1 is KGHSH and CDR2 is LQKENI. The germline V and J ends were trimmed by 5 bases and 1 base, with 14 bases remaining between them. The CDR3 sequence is CASSSSSGVTNEKLFF. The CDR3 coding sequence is TGTGCCAGCTCATCGTCTTCAGGGGTAACTAATGAAAAACTGTTTTTT.

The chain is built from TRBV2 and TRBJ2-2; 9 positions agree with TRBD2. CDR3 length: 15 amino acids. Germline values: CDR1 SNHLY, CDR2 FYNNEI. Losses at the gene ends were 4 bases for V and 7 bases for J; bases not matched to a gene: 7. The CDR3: CASSAQRGVIGELFF. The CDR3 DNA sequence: TGTGCCAGCAGTGCCCAGCGGGGGGTGATCGGGGAGCTGTTTTTT.

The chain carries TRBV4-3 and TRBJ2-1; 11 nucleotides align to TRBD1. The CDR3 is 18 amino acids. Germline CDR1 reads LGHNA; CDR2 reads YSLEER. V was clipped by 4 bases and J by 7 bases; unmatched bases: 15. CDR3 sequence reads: CASSRNGIGQGARNEQFF. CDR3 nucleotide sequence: TGCGCCAGCAGCCGAAACGGCATTGGACAGGGGGCGCGGAATGAGCAGTTCTTC.

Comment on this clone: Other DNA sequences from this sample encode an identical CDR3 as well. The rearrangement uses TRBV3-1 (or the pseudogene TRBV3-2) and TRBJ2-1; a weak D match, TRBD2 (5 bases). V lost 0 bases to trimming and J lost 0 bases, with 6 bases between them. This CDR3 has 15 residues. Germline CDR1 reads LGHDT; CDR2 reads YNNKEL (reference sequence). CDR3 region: CASSQDSASYNEQFF. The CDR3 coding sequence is TGTGCCAGCAGCCAAGATAGCGCCTCCTACAATGAGCAGTTCTTC.

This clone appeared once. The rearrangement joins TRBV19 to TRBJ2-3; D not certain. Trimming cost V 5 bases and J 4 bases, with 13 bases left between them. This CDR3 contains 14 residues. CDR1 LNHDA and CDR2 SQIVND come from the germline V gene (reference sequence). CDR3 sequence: CASSHRSPPDTQYF. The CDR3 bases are TGTGCCAGTAGTCACCGGAGCCCCCCAGATACGCAGTATTTT.

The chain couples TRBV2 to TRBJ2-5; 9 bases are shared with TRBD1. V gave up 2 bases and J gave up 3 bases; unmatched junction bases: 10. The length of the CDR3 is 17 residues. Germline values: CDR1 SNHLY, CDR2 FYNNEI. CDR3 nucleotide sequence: TGTGCCAGCAGTGAAACCCTTCCGGGACAGGGAGAAGAGACCCAGTACTTC. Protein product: CASSETLPGQGEETQYF.

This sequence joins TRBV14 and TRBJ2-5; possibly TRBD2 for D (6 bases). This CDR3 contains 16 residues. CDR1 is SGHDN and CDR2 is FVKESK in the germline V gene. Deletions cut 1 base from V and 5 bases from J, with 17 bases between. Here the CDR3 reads CASSQGGRLLGETQYF. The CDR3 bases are TGTGCCAGCAGCCAAGGAGGGAGGCTTCTGGGGGAGACCCAGTACTTC.

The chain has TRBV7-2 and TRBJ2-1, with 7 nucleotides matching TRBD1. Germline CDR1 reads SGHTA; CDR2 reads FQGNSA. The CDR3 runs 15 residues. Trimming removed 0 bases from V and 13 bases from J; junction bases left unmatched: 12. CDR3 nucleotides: TGTGCCAGCAGCTTAGCGGTTGCCGAGACAGGGAAACAGTTCTTC. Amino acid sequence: CASSLAVAETGKQFF.

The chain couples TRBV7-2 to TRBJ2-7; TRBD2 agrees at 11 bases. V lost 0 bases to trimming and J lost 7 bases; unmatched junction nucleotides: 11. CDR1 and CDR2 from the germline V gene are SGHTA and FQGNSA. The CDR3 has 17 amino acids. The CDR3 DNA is TGTGCCAGCAGCTTAGCGGGGACTAGCGGTCCCCGGGGGGAGCAGTACTTC. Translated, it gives CASSLAGTSGPRGEQYF.

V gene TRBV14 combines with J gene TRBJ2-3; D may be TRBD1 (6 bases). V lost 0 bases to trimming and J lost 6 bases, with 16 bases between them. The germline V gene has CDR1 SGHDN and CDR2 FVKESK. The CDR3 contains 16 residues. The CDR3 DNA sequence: TGTGCCAGCAGCCAAGATTCGGCAGGGGCCACGGATACGCAGTATTTT. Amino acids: CASSQDSAGATDTQYF.